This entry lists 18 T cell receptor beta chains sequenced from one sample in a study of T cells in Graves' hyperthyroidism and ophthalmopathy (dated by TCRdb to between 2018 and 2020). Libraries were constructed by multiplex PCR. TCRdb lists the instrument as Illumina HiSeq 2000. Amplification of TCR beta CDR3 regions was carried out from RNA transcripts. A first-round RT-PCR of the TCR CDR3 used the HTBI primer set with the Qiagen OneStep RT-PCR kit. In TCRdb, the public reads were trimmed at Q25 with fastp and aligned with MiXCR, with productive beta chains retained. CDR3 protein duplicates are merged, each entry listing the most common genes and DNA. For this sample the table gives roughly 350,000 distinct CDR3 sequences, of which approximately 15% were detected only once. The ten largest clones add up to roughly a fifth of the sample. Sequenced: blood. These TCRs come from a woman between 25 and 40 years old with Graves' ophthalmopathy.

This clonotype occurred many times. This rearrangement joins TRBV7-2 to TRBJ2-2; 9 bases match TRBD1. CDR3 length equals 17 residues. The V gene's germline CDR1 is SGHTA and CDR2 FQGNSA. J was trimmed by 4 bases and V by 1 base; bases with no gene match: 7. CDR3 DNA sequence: TGTGCCAGCAGCTTAGACAGGGGGCGCATTGTCACCGGGGAGCTGTTTTTT. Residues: CASSLDRGRIVTGELFF.

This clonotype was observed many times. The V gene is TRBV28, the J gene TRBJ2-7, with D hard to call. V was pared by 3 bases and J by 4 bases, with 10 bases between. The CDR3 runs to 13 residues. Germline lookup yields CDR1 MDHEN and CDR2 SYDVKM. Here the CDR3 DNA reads TGTGCCAGCAGTTTGCTGGTGGGGTACGAGCAGTACTTC. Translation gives CASSLLVGYEQYF.

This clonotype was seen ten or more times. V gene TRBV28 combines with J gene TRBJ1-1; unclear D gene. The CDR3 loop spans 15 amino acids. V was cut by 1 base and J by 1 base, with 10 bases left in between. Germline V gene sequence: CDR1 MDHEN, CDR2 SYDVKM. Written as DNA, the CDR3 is TGTGCCAGCAGTTTATACTCAGTGCGGAACACTGAAGCTTTCTTT. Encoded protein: CASSLYSVRNTEAFF. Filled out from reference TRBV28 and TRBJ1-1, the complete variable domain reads DVKVTQSSRYLVKRTGEKVFLECVQDMDHENMFWYRQDPGLGLRLIYFSYDVKMKEKGDIPEGYSVSREKKERFSLILESASTNQTSMYLCASSLYSVRNTEAFFGQGTRLTVV.

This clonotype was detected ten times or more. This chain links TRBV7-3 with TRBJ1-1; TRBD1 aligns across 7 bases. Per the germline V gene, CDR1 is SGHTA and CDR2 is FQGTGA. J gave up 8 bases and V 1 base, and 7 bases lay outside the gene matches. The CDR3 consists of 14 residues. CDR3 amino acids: CASSLRGGTGEAFF. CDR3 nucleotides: TGTGCCAGCAGCTTAAGAGGGGGCACGGGGGAAGCTTTCTTT. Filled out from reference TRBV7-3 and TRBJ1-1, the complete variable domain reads GAGVSQTPSNKVTEKGKYVELRCDPISGHTALYWYRQSLGQGPEFLIYFQGTGAADDSGLPNDRFFAVRPEGSVSTLKIQRTERGDSAVYLCASSLRGGTGEAFFGQGTRLTVV.

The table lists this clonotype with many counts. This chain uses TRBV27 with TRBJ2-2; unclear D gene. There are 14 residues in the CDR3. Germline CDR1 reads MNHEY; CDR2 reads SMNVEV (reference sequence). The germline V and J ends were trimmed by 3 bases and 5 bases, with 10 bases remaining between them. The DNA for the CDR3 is TGTGCCAGCAGTTTTCGAAGGGCTACCGGGGAGCTGTTTTTT. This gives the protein CASSFRRATGELFF.

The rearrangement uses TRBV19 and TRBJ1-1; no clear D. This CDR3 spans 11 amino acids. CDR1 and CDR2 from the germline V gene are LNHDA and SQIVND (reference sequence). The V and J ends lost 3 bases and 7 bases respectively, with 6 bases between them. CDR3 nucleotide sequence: TGTGCCAGTAGTATGGACCGTGAAGCTTTCTTT. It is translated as CASSMDREAFF. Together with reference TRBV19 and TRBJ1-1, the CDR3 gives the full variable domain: DGGITQSPKYLFRKEGQNVTLSCEQNLNHDAMYWYRQDPGQGLRLIYYSQIVNDFQKGDIAEGYSVSREKKESFPLTVTSAQKNPTAFYLCASSMDREAFFGQGTRLTVV.

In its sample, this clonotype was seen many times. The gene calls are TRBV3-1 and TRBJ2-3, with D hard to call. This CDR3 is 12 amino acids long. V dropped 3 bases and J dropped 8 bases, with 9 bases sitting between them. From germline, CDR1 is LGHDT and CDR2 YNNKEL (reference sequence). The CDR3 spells CASSHRTTTQYF. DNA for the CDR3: TGTGCCAGCAGCCACAGAACGACTACGCAGTATTTT.

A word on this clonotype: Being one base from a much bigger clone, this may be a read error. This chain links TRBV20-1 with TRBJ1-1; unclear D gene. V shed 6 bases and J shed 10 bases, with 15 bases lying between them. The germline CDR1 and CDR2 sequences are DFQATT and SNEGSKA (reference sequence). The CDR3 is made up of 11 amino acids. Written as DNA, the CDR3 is TGCAGTGCCGACGAGTCCGGCGTAGCTTTCTTT. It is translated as CSADESGVAFF.

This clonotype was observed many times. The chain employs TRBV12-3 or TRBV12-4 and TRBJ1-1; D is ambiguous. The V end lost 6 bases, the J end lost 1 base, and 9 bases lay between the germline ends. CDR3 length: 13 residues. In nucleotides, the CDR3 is TGTGCCAGCAGGGCATATGGGAACACTGAAGCTTTCTTT. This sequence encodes CASRAYGNTEAFF.

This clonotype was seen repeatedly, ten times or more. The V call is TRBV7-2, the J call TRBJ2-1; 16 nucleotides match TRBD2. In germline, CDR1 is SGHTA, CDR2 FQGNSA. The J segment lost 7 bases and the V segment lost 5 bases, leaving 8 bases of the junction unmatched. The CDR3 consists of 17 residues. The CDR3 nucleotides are TGTGCCAGCAGCCTACAGGGACTAGCGGGGGGGCGAAATGAGCAGTTCTTC. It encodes CASSLQGLAGGRNEQFF.

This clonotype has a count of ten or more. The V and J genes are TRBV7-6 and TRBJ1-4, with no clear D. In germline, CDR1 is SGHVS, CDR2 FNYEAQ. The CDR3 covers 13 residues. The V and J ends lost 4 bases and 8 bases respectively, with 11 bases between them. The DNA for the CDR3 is TGTGCCAGCAGCTCAAGATTAGAGGAAAAACTGTTTTTT. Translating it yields CASSSRLEEKLFF.

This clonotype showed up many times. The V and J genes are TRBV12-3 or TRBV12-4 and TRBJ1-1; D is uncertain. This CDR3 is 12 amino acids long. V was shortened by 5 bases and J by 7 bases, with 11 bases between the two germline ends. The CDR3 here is CASSIIQIEAFF. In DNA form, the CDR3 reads TGTGCCAGCAGTATAATACAGATTGAAGCTTTCTTT.

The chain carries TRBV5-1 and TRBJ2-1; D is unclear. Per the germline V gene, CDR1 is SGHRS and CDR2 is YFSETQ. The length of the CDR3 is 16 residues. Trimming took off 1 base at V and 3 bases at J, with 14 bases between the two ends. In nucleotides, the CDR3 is TGCGCCAGCAGCTTGATTATACAGCTTAGCTACAATGAGCAGTTCTTC. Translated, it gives CASSLIIQLSYNEQFF.

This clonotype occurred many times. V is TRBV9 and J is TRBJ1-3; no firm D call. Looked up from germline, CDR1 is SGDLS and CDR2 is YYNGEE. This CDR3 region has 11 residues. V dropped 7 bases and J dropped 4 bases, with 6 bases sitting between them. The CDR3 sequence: CASRGGNTIYF. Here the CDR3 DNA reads TGTGCCAGCCGTGGAGGAAACACCATATATTTT.

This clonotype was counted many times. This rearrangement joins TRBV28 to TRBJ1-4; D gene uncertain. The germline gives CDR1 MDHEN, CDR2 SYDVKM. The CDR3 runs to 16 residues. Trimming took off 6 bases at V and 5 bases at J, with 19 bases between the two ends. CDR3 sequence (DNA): TGTGCCAGCAGGCAAACTGGATTCCTCATCAATGAAAAACTGTTTTTT. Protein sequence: CASRQTGFLINEKLFF. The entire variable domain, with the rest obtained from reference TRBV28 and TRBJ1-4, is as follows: DVKVTQSSRYLVKRTGEKVFLECVQDMDHENMFWYRQDPGLGLRLIYFSYDVKMKEKGDIPEGYSVSREKKERFSLILESASTNQTSMYLCASRQTGFLINEKLFFGSGTQLSVL.

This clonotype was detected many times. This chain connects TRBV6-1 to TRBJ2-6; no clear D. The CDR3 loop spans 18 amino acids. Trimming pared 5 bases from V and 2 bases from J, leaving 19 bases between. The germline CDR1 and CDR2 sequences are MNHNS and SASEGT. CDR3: CASSYEAIPRTGANVLTF. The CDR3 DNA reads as TGTGCCAGCAGTTATGAGGCCATTCCTAGGACTGGGGCCAACGTCCTGACTTTC.

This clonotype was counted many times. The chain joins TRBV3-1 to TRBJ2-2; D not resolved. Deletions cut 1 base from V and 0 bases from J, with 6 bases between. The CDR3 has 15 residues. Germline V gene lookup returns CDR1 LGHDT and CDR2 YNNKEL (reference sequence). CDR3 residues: CASSQGSPNTGELFF. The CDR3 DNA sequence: TGTGCCAGCAGCCAAGGTTCGCCGAACACCGGGGAGCTGTTTTTT.

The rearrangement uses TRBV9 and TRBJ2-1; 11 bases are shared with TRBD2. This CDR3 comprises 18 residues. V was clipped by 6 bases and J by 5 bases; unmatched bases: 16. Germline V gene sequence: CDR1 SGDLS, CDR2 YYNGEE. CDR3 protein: CASTRTSGRETVHNEQFF. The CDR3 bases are TGTGCCAGCACCAGGACTAGCGGGCGGGAGACGGTCCACAATGAGCAGTTCTTC.